The rows below give T cell receptor beta chains drawn from one sample of a study of blood T cell repertoires in COVID-19. Sequenced by immunoSEQ multiplex PCR; TCRdb stores in-frame clones only, minus some. This table has 99,000 or so clones, 75% to 95% appearing once. Sequenced: peripheral blood. The receptors stem from a human donor in a cohort sampled during active COVID-19. Both conserved end residues are part of each CDR3. Fields, in order: CDR3 protein, CDR3 DNA, J gene, V gene, clone size, D gene. A D gene is named only where the DNA matches it firmly. Clone size is stated in some rows and not others, as once, few, many or a class when expanded.

CDR3: CASSYQRQEPSYEQYF
DNA: TGTGCCAGCAGTTACCAAAGACAGGAACCCTCCTACGAGCAGTACTTC
J: TRBJ2-7
V: TRBV6-2/TRBV6-3
size: NA
D: NA

CDR3: CASGRQRGAATDTQYF
DNA: TGTGCCAGCGGCCGGCAGCGGGGGGCAGCCACAGATACGCAGTATTTT
J: TRBJ2-3
V: TRBV2
size: once
D: TRBD2

CDR3: CASSSGTNSGNTIYF
DNA: TGTGCCAGTAGTTCCGGGACAAACTCTGGAAACACCATATATTTT
J: TRBJ1-3
V: TRBV19
size: NA
D: NA

CDR3: CASSQEGQGSHQPQHF
DNA: TGCGCCAGCAGCCAAGAGGGTCAGGGGTCTCATCAGCCCCAGCATTTT
J: TRBJ1-5
V: TRBV4-1
size: NA
D: NA

CDR3: CASGTGDNNEKLFF
DNA: TGTGCCAGCGGCACAGGGGATAATAATGAAAAACTGTTTTTT
J: TRBJ1-4
V: TRBV2
size: NA
D: TRBD1

CDR3: CASSESMQPQHF
DNA: TGTGCCAGCTCAGAGAGTATGCAGCCCCAGCATTTT
J: TRBJ1-5
V: TRBV18
size: NA
D: NA

CDR3: CASSEPGLPGNEQFF
DNA: TGTGCCAGCAGTGAACCGGGACTCCCTGGGAATGAGCAGTTCTTC
J: TRBJ2-1
V: TRBV6-1
size: NA
D: NA

CDR3: CATSDFPSGRAIGEQFF
DNA: TGTGCCACCAGTGATTTCCCCAGCGGGAGGGCCATAGGTGAGCAGTTCTTC
J: TRBJ2-1
V: TRBV24-1
size: NA
D: TRBD2

CDR3: CASSSHRRDTTNYGYTF
DNA: TGTGCCAGCAGCTCACATCGCCGGGACACAACTAACTATGGCTACACCTTC
J: TRBJ1-2
V: TRBV11-2
size: NA
D: NA

CDR3: CASSLYGQSNYLHF
DNA: TGTGCCAGCAGCTTATATGGCCAGTCTAACTACCTCCACTTT
J: TRBJ1-6
V: TRBV11-2
size: NA
D: NA

CDR3: CASSIGHRGLYEQYF
DNA: TGTGCCAGTAGTATTGGGCACAGGGGGCTCTACGAGCAGTACTTC
J: TRBJ2-7
V: TRBV19
size: NA
D: TRBD1

CDR3: CASSLEGVGFYNEQFF
DNA: TGTGCCAGCAGCTTAGAAGGAGTCGGGTTTTACAATGAGCAGTTCTTC
J: TRBJ2-1
V: TRBV13
size: NA
D: NA

CDR3: CASSIQTSADTQYF
DNA: TGTGCCAGCAGCATCCAGACTAGTGCAGATACGCAGTATTTT
J: TRBJ2-3
V: TRBV2
size: NA
D: NA

CDR3: CASSSLNGRGGIYNEQFF
DNA: TGTGCCAGCAGCTCTCTAAACGGGAGGGGTGGGATATACAATGAGCAGTTCTTC
J: TRBJ2-1
V: TRBV7-9
size: NA
D: TRBD2

CDR3: CAWSVGVGTEAFF
DNA: TGTGCCTGGAGTGTAGGGGTAGGCACTGAAGCTTTCTTT
J: TRBJ1-1
V: TRBV30
size: once
D: NA

CDR3: CASRTLAGPNNEQFF
DNA: TGTGCCAGCAGGACGCTAGCGGGGCCCAACAATGAGCAGTTCTTC
J: TRBJ2-1
V: TRBV6-5
size: NA
D: TRBD2

CDR3: CASSWTGGSVVDTQYF
DNA: TGCGCCAGCAGCTGGACAGGGGGCAGTGTAGTAGATACGCAGTATTTT
J: TRBJ2-3
V: TRBV5-1
size: NA
D: TRBD1

CDR3: CASSLGGLGVGELFF
DNA: TGTGCCAGCAGCCTCGGGGGATTAGGGGTCGGGGAGCTGTTTTTT
J: TRBJ2-2
V: TRBV13
size: NA
D: NA

CDR3: CASSQTGSLYEQYF
DNA: TGTGCCAGCAGCCAGACAGGCTCCCTTTACGAGCAGTACTTC
J: TRBJ2-7
V: TRBV4-2
size: NA
D: NA

CDR3: CASSLYSGRAGSSYEQYF
DNA: TGTGCCAGCAGTTTATATAGCGGGAGGGCCGGGAGCTCCTACGAGCAGTACTTC
J: TRBJ2-7
V: TRBV28
size: few
D: TRBD2

CDR3: CASSARQASQETQYF
DNA: TGTGCCAGTAGTGCCCGACAGGCCTCTCAAGAGACCCAGTACTTC
J: TRBJ2-5
V: TRBV19
size: NA
D: NA

CDR3: CASSDVAGLKETQYF
DNA: TGTGCCAGCAGTGACGTTGCAGGCCTAAAAGAGACCCAGTACTTC
J: TRBJ2-5
V: TRBV6-1
size: NA
D: NA

CDR3: CASSREQGAYEQYF
DNA: TGTGCCAGCAGTCGAGAACAGGGCGCCTACGAGCAGTACTTC
J: TRBJ2-7
V: TRBV2
size: NA
D: NA